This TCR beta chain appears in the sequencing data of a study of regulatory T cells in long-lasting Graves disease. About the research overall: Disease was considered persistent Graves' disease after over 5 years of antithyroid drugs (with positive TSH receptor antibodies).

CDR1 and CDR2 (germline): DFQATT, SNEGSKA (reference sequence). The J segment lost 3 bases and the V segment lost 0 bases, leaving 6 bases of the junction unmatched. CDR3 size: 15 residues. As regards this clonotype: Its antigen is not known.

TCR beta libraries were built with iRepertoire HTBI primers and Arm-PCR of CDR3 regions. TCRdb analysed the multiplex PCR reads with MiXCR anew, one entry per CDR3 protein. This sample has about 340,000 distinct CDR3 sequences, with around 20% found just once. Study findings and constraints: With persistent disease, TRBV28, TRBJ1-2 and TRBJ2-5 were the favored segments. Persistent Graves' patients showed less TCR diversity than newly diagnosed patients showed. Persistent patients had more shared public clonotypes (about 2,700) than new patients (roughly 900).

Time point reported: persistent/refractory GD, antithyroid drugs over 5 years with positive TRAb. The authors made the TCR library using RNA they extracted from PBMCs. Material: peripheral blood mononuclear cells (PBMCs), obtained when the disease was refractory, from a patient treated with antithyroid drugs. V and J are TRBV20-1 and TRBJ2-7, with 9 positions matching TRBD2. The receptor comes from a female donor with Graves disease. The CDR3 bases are TGCAGTGCTAGAGATCCAGCGGGAGGACTCTACGAGCAGTACTTC. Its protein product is CSARDPAGGLYEQYF.